The T cell receptor (beta chain) described here comes from a study of a mutant IDH1 vaccine in newly diagnosed glioma. Only in-frame clones appear in the TCRdb table, and some are missing; sequencing was by immunoSEQ multiplex PCR. The sample records 30,000 to 40,000 clones, more than 75% being singletons. Study conclusions and caveats: Approximately 95% of patients showed vaccine-induced immune responses across multiple MHC alleles.

After removal of 10 bases from V and 4 bases from J, the junction contained 7 bases not matched to a gene. Germline V gene data show CDR1 as ENHRY and CDR2 as SYGVKD. CDR3 length equals 13 residues. Time point defined: week 47, end of study. Each dose delivered 300 ug of mutant IDH1 20-mer peptide subcutaneously with imiquimod. Across weeks 1, 3, 5, 7, 11, 15, 19 and 23, patients received a vaccination each time, eight in all. New WHO grade 3 or 4 IDH1-mutant, ATRX-lost astrocytomas were present in all donors. With regard to this clone: The antigen remains undetermined.

V and J are TRBV10-3 and TRBJ2-1, with 7 bases identical to TRBD1. This receptor was taken from a woman in her 30s with glioma. The sequencing here drew on PBMCs, taken from a glioma patient whose treatment included an IDH1 peptide vaccine. This CDR3 is CATQTGEYNEQFF. CDR3 nucleotide sequence: TGTGCCACCCAAACAGGGGAATACAATGAGCAGTTCTTC.